This T cell receptor beta chain comes out of a study of blood T cell repertoires in COVID-19. Whole-study context: The study drew acute and convalescent COVID-19 samples from the United States, Italy and Spain. PBMCs, B-cell-depleted T cells, or T cells provided the cDNA or gDNA that made up the material.

V lost 3 bases to trimming and J lost 8 bases; unmatched junction nucleotides: 4. The germline CDR1 and CDR2 sequences are SEHNR and FQNEAQ (reference sequence). The CDR3 has 14 residues. This clone occurred once. In the original processing: Reference gene primer amplification in the assay estimated nucleated cell counts. Some clones are missing from TCRdb's copy, which holds only in-frame ones; the method was immunoSEQ multiplex PCR. V and J calls and clone size are as listed in that table; D and trimming were resolved from the DNA. In the table there are some 530,000 clones, approximately 85% of which are singletons.

The chain has TRBV7-9 and TRBJ1-2; 12 nucleotides align to TRBD1. Sequencing was done on a sample of peripheral blood. This TCR was recovered from a human donor in a cohort sampled during active COVID-19. In nucleotides, the CDR3 is TGTGCCAGCAGCTTGGGACAGGGGGCCTGGGGCTACACCTTC. It specifies CASSLGQGAWGYTF. The full variable domain, with the rest looked up from reference TRBV7-9 and TRBJ1-2, is DTGVSQNPRHKITKRGQNVTFRCDPISEHNRLYWYRQTLGQGPEFLTYFQNEAQLEKSRLLSDRFSAERPKGSFSTLEIQRTEQGDSAMYLCASSLGQGAWGYTFGSGTRLTVV.